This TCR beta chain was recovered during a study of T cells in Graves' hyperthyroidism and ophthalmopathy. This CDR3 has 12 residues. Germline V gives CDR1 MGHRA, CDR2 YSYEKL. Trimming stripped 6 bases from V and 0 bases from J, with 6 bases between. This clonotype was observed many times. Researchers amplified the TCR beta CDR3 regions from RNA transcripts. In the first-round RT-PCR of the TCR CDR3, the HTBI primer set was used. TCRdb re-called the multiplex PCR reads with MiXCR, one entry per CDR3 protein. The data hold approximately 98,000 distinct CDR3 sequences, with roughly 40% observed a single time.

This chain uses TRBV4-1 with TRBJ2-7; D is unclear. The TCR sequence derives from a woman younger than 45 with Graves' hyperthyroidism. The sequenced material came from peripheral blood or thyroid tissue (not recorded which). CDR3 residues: CASSTNSYEQYF. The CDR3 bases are TGCGCCAGCAGTACCAACTCCTACGAGCAGTACTTC.